Shown below are 2 T cell receptor beta chains from a single sample sequenced in a study of cytomegalovirus exposure and HLA in healthy donors. Assay used: immunoSEQ multiplex PCR; TCRdb lists only in-frame clones, some missing. This table has under 250,000 clones, around four fifths appearing once. The sample taken for sequencing was PBMCs. These receptors were taken from a woman aged 18-29 years in good health and CMV-seronegative.

The V call is TRBV30, the J call TRBJ1-4; no clear D. CDR1 and CDR2 (germline): GTSNPN, SVGIG (reference sequence). This CDR3 is 14 amino acids long. Trimming shortened V by 1 base and J by 1 base, and 7 bases separated the two germline ends. CDR3 in DNA: TGTGCCTGGAGTGGAGGGCTAACTAATGAAAAACTGTTTTTT. Translating gives CAWSGGLTNEKLFF.

The V and J genes are TRBV19 and TRBJ2-5; 7 bases are a match to TRBD1. This CDR3 is built from 14 residues. The V gene end was trimmed by 6 bases and the J gene end by 1 base; junction bases not matched to a gene: 5. Germline CDR1 is LNHDA and CDR2 is SQIVND (reference sequence). The CDR3 is CASRGQSPQETQYF. CDR3 nucleotides: TGTGCCAGTAGGGGACAGAGCCCCCAAGAGACCCAGTACTTC.